A single sample gave rise to the 14 T cell receptor beta chains below, sequenced in a study of Ad26.COV2.S vaccination and SARS-CoV-2 variants. The treatment was: about 20 received Ad26.COV2.S at low or high dose, single or two shots; 5 received placebo; per-sample allocation not given. Samples were taken on day 63 after the first vaccine or placebo injection. Clones were read by immunoSEQ multiplex PCR, and TCRdb kept only the in-frame ones, dropping some. The data hold around 370,000 clones, with roughly 85% observed a single time. Sequencing used peripheral blood, obtained in a trial of Ad26.COV2.S vaccine versus placebo. Receptors were obtained from a person between 18 and 65 years old who received the Ad26.COV2.S COVID-19 vaccine or a placebo.

The chain employs TRBV7-9 and TRBJ1-6; D may be TRBD1 (6 bases). V shed 5 bases and J shed 10 bases, with 18 bases lying between them. This CDR3 has 15 amino acids. CDR1 SEHNR and CDR2 FQNEAQ come from the germline V gene (reference sequence). The DNA for the CDR3 is TGTGCCAGCAGCCCTGCCGTCCAGGGGCAATCACCCCTCCACTTT. Protein sequence: CASSPAVQGQSPLHF.

This clone has only a few counts. The V call is TRBV4-3, the J call TRBJ2-7; D may be TRBD1 or TRBD2 (6 bases each). Germline CDR1 reads LGHNA; CDR2 reads YSLEER. The CDR3 totals 17 residues. Trimming pared 1 base from V and 7 bases from J, leaving 23 bases between. The CDR3 here is CASSQVGFSTGGGEQYF. The CDR3, as DNA: TGCGCCAGCAGCCAAGTTGGGTTTTCGACAGGAGGGGGGGAGCAGTACTTC.

This clone was seen just once. The V gene is TRBV3-1 (or the pseudogene TRBV3-2), the J gene TRBJ2-1; TRBD2 matches 9 bases. The CDR3 is made up of 14 amino acids. V lost 1 base to trimming and J lost 7 bases; unmatched junction nucleotides: 2. Germline V gene data show CDR1 as LGHDT and CDR2 as YNNKEL (reference sequence). As DNA, the CDR3 is TGTGCCAGCAGCCAAGTTGCGGGGGGGAATGAGCAGTTCTTC. Translation gives CASSQVAGGNEQFF.

V is TRBV28 and J is TRBJ2-7, with D hard to call. V was shortened by 5 bases and J by 3 bases, with 5 bases between the two germline ends. CDR1 MDHEN and CDR2 SYDVKM come from the germline V gene. This CDR3 has 11 residues. The CDR3 sequence: CASSRVYEQYF. CDR3 coding DNA: TGTGCCAGCAGTAGGGTCTACGAGCAGTACTTC.

The chain carries TRBV15 and TRBJ2-7, with D unresolved. From germline, CDR1 is LNHNV and CDR2 YYDKDF (reference sequence). V was cut by 0 bases and J by 4 bases, with 13 bases left in between. The CDR3 is made up of 15 amino acids. As DNA, the CDR3 is TGTGCCACCAGCAGAGAGCCGGGCCTACTTTACGAGCAGTACTTC. Protein sequence: CATSREPGLLYEQYF.

The chain couples TRBV4-3 to TRBJ1-1, with 8 positions matching TRBD1. The V and J ends lost 3 bases and 4 bases, in that order; junction bases with no gene match: 7. Germline values: CDR1 LGHNA, CDR2 YSLEER. There are 15 residues in the CDR3. The CDR3 is CASSHSRGRGTEAFF. CDR3 in DNA: TGCGCCAGCAGCCATTCCAGGGGGCGCGGCACTGAAGCTTTCTTT.

The chain links TRBV19 to TRBJ2-5; D might be TRBD1 (6 bases). Germline loops: CDR1 LNHDA, CDR2 SQIVND (reference sequence). The CDR3 has 14 residues. Trimming removed 6 bases from V and 1 base from J, with 12 bases in between. CDR3 DNA sequence: TGTGCCAGTAGCGAAGCCAGGGGCCAAGAGACCCAGTACTTC. This codes for CASSEARGQETQYF.

V is TRBV7-2 and J is TRBJ2-6; 9 positions match TRBD1. The CDR3 runs 19 residues. The J segment lost 0 bases and the V segment lost 3 bases, leaving 9 bases of the junction unmatched. The germline V gene has CDR1 SGHTA and CDR2 FQGNSA. The CDR3 DNA sequence: TGTGCCAGCAGCTTGAGGGACAGGGATCATTCCTCTGGGGCCAACGTCCTGACTTTC. Residues: CASSLRDRDHSSGANVLTF.

The CDR3 DNA reads TGTGCCAGCAGCGCAGGGGGCCAGAACAATCAGCCCCAGCATTTT. The encoded protein is CASSAGGQNNQPQHF. This chain joins TRBV11-2 and TRBJ1-5, with 8 positions matching TRBD1. The germline gives CDR1 SGHAT, CDR2 FQNNGV. The CDR3 sequence is 15 residues long. Losses at the gene ends were 5 bases for V and 3 bases for J; bases not matched to a gene: 6.

The chain couples TRBV27 to TRBJ2-2; D call uncertain. V lost 5 bases, J lost 1 base, and 11 bases lay in between. The CDR3 totals 15 residues. Per the germline V gene, CDR1 is MNHEY and CDR2 is SMNVEV (reference sequence). DNA of the CDR3: TGTGCCAGCAGTCCGTTTGGGCAGAACACCGGGGAGCTGTTTTTT. Protein: CASSPFGQNTGELFF.

V gene TRBV7-2 combines with J gene TRBJ1-4, with no clear D. Germline CDR1 SGHTA, CDR2 FQGNSA. The CDR3 is 17 residues long. Trimming took 4 bases from V and 7 from J, leaving 22 bases between them. For the CDR3, the DNA is TGTGCCAGCAGCTCACTGGGCGGCGCCCTTACGGGTGAAAAACTGTTTTTT. Its translation is CASSSLGGALTGEKLFF.

This clone is a singleton in its sample. A junction end diverges from the germline sequence, so it may reflect a read error. The gene calls are TRBV7-2 and TRBJ2-1; TRBD2 matches 10 bases. The CDR3 sequence is 15 residues long. CDR1 is SGHTA, CDR2 FQGNSA, per germline. CDR3 region: CASTLTSGNYNEQFF. DNA for the CDR3: TGTGCCAGCACCTTAACTAGCGGGAACTACAATGAGCAGTTCTTC.

This clone was counted once. The genes are TRBV9 and TRBJ1-3, with D uncertain. Germline CDR1 is SGDLS and CDR2 is YYNGEE. With 0 bases removed from V and 4 bases from J, the gap between germline ends came to 8 bases. The CDR3 totals 14 residues. CDR3 sequence reads: CASSVEWRGNTIYF. For the CDR3, the DNA is TGTGCCAGCAGCGTAGAATGGCGAGGAAACACCATATATTTT.

This chain's CDR3 is CSVEGLDGSNYEQYF. CDR3 in DNA: TGCAGCGTTGAGGGACTAGATGGGTCGAACTACGAGCAGTACTTC. The chain joins TRBV29-1 to TRBJ2-7, with 8 nucleotides matching TRBD2. Germline V gene sequence: CDR1 SQVTM, CDR2 ANQGSEA. The ends lost 3 bases at V and 3 bases at J; junction bases unmatched: 10. The CDR3 length is 15 residues.